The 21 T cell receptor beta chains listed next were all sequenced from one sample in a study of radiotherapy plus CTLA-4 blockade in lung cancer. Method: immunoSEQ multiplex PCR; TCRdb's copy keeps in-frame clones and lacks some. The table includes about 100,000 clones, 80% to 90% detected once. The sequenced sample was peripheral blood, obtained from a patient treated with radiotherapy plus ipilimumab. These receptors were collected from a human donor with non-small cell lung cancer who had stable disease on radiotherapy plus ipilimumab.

CDR3 residues: CASSQDWGQGHQPQHF. CDR3 sequence (DNA): TGCGCCAGCAGCCAAGATTGGGGACAGGGGCATCAGCCCCAGCATTTT. The chain joins TRBV4-1 to TRBJ1-5, with 10 bases matching TRBD1. The CDR3 is 16 residues long. Germline V gene lookup returns CDR1 MGHRA and CDR2 YSYEKL. Trimming at V came to 0 bases and at J to 5 bases, leaving 4 bases not matched to a gene.

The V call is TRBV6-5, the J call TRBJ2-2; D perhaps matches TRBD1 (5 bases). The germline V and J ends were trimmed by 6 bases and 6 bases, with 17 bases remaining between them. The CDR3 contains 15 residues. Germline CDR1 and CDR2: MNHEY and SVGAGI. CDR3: CASREKDTIAGELFF. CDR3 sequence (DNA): TGTGCCAGCAGGGAAAAGGACACGATAGCCGGGGAGCTGTTTTTT.

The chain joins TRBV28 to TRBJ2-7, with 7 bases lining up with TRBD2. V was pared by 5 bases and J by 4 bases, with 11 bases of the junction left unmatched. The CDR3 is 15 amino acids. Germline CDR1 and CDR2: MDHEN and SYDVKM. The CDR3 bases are TGTGCCAGCAGTGCCGATGGCGGGAGCGGATACGAGCAGTACTTC. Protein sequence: CASSADGGSGYEQYF.

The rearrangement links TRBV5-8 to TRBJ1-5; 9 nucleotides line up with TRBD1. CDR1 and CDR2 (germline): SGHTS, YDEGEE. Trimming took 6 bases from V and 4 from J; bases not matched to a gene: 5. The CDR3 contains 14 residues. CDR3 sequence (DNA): TGTGCCAGCAACAGGGGGCTGAATAATCAGCCCCAGCATTTT. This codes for CASNRGLNNQPQHF.

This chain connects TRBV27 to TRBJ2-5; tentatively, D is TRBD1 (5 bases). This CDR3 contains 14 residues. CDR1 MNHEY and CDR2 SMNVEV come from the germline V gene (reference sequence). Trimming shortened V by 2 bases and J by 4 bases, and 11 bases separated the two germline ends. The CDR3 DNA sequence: TGTGCCAGCAGTTTAAGGGGTGGACGAGAGACCCAGTACTTC. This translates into CASSLRGGRETQYF.

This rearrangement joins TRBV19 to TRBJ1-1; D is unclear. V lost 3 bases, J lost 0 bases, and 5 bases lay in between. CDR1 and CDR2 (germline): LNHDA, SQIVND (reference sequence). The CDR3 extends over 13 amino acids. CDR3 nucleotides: TGTGCCAGTAGTATTTCCATGAACACTGAAGCTTTCTTT. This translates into CASSISMNTEAFF. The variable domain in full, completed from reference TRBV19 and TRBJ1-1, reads DGGITQSPKYLFRKEGQNVTLSCEQNLNHDAMYWYRQDPGQGLRLIYYSQIVNDFQKGDIAEGYSVSREKKESFPLTVTSAQKNPTAFYLCASSISMNTEAFFGQGTRLTVV.

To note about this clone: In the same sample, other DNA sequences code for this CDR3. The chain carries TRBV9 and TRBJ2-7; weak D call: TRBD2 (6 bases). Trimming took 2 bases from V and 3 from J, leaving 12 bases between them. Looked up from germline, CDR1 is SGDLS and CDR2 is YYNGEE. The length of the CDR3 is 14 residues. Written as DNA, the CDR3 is TGTGCCAGCAGCGTCGCAGGGACTGACTACGAGCAGTACTTC. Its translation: CASSVAGTDYEQYF.

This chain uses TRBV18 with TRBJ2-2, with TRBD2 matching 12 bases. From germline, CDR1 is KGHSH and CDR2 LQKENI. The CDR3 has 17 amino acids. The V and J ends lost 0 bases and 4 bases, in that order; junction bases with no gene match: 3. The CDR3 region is CASSPPASGRGTGELFF. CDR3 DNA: TGTGCCAGCTCACCACCAGCTAGCGGGAGGGGCACCGGGGAGCTGTTTTTT.

The CDR3 sequence: CASSARLAGGGDEQYF. As DNA, the CDR3 is TGTGCCAGCAGCGCCCGACTAGCGGGGGGGGGCGACGAGCAGTACTTC. V gene TRBV7-2 combines with J gene TRBJ2-7, with TRBD2 matching 14 bases. With V trimmed by 5 bases and J by 5 bases, 8 bases remained unmatched. The CDR3 spans 16 residues. Germline assignment: CDR1 SGHTA and CDR2 FQGNSA.

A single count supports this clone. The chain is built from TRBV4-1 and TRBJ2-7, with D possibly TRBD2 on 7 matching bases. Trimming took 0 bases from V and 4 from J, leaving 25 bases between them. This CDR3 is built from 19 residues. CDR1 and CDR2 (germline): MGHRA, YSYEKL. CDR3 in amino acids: CASSQDTRGRADVFYEQYF. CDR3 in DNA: TGCGCCAGCAGCCAAGATACGAGGGGGAGGGCGGATGTTTTTTACGAGCAGTACTTC.

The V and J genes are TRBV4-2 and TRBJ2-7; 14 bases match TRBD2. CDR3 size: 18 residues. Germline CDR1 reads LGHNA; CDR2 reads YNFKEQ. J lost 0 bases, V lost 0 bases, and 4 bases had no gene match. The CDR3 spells CASSQEGTSGSSSYEQYF. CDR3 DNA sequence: TGTGCCAGCAGCCAAGAGGGGACTAGCGGGAGTTCCTCCTACGAGCAGTACTTC.

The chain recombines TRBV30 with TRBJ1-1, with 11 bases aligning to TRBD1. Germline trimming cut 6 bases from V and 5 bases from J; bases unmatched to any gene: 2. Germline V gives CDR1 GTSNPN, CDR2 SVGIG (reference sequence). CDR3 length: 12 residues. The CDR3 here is CACGQGATEAFF. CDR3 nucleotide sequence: TGTGCCTGCGGACAGGGGGCTACTGAAGCTTTCTTT. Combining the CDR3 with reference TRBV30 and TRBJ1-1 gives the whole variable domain SQTIHQWPATLVQPVGSPLSLECTVEGTSNPNLYWYRQAAGRGLQLLFYSVGIGQISSEVPQNLSASRPQDRQFILSSKKLLLSDSGFYLCACGQGATEAFFGQGTRLTVV.

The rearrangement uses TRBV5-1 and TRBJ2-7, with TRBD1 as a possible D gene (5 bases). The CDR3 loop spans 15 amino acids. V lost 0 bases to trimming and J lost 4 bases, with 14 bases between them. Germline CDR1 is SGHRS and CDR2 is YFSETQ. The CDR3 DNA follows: TGCGCCAGCAGCTTGGCTTTGGGGCAGATATACGAGCAGTACTTC. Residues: CASSLALGQIYEQYF.

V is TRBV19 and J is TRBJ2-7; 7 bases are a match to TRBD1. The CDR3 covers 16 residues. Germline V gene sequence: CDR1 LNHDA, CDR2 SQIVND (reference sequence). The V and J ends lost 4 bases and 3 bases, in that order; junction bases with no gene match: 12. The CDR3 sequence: CASSKDRVGHNYEQYF. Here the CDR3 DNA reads TGTGCCAGTAGTAAAGACAGGGTAGGGCACAACTACGAGCAGTACTTC.

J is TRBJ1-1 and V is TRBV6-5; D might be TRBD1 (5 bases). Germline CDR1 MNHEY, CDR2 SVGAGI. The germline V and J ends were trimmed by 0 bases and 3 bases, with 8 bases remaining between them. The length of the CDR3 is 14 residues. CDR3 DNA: TGTGCCAGCAGTTACTCGAGGGGCCACACTGAAGCTTTCTTT. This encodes CASSYSRGHTEAFF.

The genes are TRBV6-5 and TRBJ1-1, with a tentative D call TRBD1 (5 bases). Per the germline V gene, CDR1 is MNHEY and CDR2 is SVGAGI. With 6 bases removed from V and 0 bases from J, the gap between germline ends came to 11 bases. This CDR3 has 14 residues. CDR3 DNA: TGTGCCAGCAGCTTGACAGCAATGAACACTGAAGCTTTCTTT. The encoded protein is CASSLTAMNTEAFF.

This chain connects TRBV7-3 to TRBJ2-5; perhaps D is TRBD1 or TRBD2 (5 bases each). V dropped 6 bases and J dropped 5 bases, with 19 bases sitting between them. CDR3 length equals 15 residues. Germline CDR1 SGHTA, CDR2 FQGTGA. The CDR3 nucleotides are TGTGCCAGCAGTCCGGACTCTCTCTCAGGGGAGACCCAGTACTTC. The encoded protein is CASSPDSLSGETQYF.

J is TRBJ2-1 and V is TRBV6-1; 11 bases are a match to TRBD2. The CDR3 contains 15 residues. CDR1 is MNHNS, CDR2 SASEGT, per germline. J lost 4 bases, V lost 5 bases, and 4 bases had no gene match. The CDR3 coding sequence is TGTGCCAGCAGTACACTAGCGGGGGCATACAATGAGCAGTTCTTC. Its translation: CASSTLAGAYNEQFF.

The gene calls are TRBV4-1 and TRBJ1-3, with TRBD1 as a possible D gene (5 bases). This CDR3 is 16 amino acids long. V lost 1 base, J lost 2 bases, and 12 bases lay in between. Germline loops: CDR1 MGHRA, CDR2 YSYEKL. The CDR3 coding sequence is TGCGCCAGCAGCCAAGCTGGGACCCCCCCTGGAAACACCATATATTTT. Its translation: CASSQAGTPPGNTIYF.

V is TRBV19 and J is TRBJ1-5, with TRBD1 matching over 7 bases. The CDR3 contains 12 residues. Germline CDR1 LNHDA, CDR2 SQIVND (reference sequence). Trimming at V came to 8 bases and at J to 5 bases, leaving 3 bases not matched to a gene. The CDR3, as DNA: TGTGCCAGTCCACAGGGGTATCAGCCCCAGCATTTT. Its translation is CASPQGYQPQHF.

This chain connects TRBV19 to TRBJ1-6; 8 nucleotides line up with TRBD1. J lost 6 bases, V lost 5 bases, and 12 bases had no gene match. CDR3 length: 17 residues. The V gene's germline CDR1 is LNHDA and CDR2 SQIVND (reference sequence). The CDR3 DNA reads TGTGCCAGTAGTTTAATCGCGGACAGGGCTTCTAATTCACCCCTCCACTTT. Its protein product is CASSLIADRASNSPLHF.